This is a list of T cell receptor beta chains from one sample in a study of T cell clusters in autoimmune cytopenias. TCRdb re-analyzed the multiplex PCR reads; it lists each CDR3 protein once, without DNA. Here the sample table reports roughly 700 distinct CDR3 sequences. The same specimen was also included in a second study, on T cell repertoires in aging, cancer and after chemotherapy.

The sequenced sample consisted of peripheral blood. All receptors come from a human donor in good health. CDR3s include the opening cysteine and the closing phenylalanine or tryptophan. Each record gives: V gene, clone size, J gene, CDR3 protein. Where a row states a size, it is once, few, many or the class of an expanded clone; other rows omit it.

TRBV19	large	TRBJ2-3	CAAAGREGLDTQYF
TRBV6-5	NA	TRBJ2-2	CASSPKGPGASGYTGELFF
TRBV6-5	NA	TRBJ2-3	CASSWGTGSSTDTQYF
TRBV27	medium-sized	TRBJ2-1	CASSFWGRLGGDNEQFF
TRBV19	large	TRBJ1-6	CASTPGISYNSPLHF
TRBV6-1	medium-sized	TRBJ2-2	CASSVLSGTGELFF
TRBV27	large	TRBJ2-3	CASSSTSTGTGSVTQYF
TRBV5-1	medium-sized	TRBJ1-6	CASSLKGQGDSPLHF
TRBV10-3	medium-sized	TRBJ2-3	CAISVGLTTDTQYF
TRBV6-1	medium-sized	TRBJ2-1	CASTSFSGISYNEQFF
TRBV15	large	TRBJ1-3	CATSRAPAVGNTIYF
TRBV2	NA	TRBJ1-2	CASSASGDGYTF
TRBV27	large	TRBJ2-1	CASSLYPGRDEQFF
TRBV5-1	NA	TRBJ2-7	CASSYNSPDGTPYEQYF
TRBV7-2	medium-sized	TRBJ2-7	CASSLGVAGLLSYEQYF
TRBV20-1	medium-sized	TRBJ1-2	CSALTGTGNYGYTF
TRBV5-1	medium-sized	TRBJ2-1	CASVLENSYNEQFF
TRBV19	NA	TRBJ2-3	CASRGADTQYF
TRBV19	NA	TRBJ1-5	CASSIATGAQPQHF
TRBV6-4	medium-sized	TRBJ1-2	CASSESTGSPSYGYTF
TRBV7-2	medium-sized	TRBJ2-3	CASSSSGLSGYF
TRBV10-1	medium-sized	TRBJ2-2	CASSVAREGAGELFF
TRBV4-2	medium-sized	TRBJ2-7	CASSHGVTSSYEQYF